This TCR beta chain appears in the sequencing data of a study of regulatory T cells in long-lasting Graves disease. Study conclusions and caveats: Less diverse TCR repertoires were seen in persistent Graves' patients than in newly diagnosed ones. Newly diagnosed patients shared around 910 public clonotypes; persistent patients shared a few thousand. Peripheral blood alone, not thyroid tissue, underwent study.

The germline V gene has CDR1 SSHAT and CDR2 FNYEAQ (reference sequence). The CDR3 contains 14 residues. Libraries of TCR beta came from iRepertoire HTBI primers plus Arm-PCR of CDR3 regions. TCRdb re-called the multiplex PCR reads through MiXCR, storing one row per CDR3 protein. The sample lists about 220,000 distinct CDR3 sequences; roughly 20% were seen once. As for time point: newly diagnosed GD, antithyroid drugs for less than 3 months. The TCR library was made from RNA extracted from PBMCs. This clonotype appeared many times. Its antigen remains unknown. The junction departs from germline at one end; a sequencing error may be responsible. Separately, the same data were catalogued under a study of T cells in Graves' hyperthyroidism and ophthalmopathy. That study adds: Hyperthyroidism in the patients, aged 18 to 65, was newly diagnosed and under 2 months in duration.

V is TRBV7-7 and J is TRBJ2-1; 11 bases are shared with TRBD1. Sequences were derived from peripheral blood mononuclear cells (PBMCs), sampled at new diagnosis, from a patient treated with antithyroid drugs. The TCR sequence derives from a woman aged 25 to 45 with Graves disease. The CDR3 protein is CASSSGQGGYEQFF. The CDR3 DNA reads TGTGCTAGCAGCTCGGGACAGGGGGGGTATGAGCAGTTCTTC.